This T cell receptor (beta chain) was recorded in a study of blood T cell repertoires in COVID-19. Study information: Sources were T cells, B-cell-depleted T cells, or PBMCs; the material itself was cDNA or gDNA.

Sequencing was performed with immunoSEQ multiplex PCR; in TCRdb, only in-frame clones are kept and a portion is missing. The sample lists about 84,000 clones, about 68% occurring once. The germline V and J ends were trimmed by 8 bases and 0 bases, with 13 bases remaining between them. This CDR3 comprises 14 residues. From germline, CDR1 is LNHDA and CDR2 SQIVND (reference sequence). The chain uses TRBV19 and TRBJ1-1; possible D gene TRBD1, 6 bases. The specimen sequenced was peripheral blood. The sequence was obtained from a man in his forties or fifties with active or convalescent COVID-19. As DNA, the CDR3 is TGTGCCAGTCGACTACAGGGAATGAACACTGAAGCTTTCTTT. Translating it yields CASRLQGMNTEAFF.